This T cell receptor (beta chain) is drawn from a study of cytomegalovirus exposure and HLA in healthy donors (dated by TCRdb to about 2017). Broadly, across the study: According to an earlier analysis of 587 of the donors, about 179 million T cells yielded roughly 110 million unique TCR beta sequences and around 300 Gb of sequence data. An early release covering 500 to 750 HLA-typed donors comprised approximately 300 gigabases of sequencing data and roughly 85 million unique TCR sequences. Among the approximately 400 genotyped donors, more than 70% belonged to the genetic ancestry cluster associated with self-reported Caucasian donors. The study aimed to test whether cataloging public T cell receptors could reveal signatures of past pathogen exposure. The study profiled the T cell repertoires of fewer than 850 subjects by immunosequencing and related them to cytomegalovirus serostatus. A separate validation cohort of approximately 130 different subjects was used in addition to the 666-subject first cohort. High-throughput TCR immunosequencing, statistical association of individual TCRs with disease status, and machine learning were combined to predict cytomegalovirus infection status. In a later analysis, previously published TCR beta repertoires from 600 to 850 donors were re-analyzed and high-resolution HLA genotyping was added so that TCR occurrence patterns could be studied. Rather than drawing on any new phenotypic data, the later analysis identified candidate immune exposures from TCR beta sequences and the way those sequences occurred across donors. In an earlier analysis of over 550 of the donors, high-throughput TCR beta sequencing was used to judge whether each TCR beta V gene segment behaved as functional or pseudogenic. Alongside the repertoire data, information on donor age, sex, ethnicity and CMV serostatus was compiled. A later genetic analysis took genome-wide SNP genotypes for about three fifths of the 666 donors and used that subset as a discovery cohort. Every discovery cohort repertoire had been produced on one sequencing platform. HLA typing included class I and class II loci at four-digit resolution. Typing coverage differed by locus: A, B, C, DRB1 and DQB1 were typed in roughly 629-640 donors, DQA1 in approximately 520, DPA1 in some 600, and DPB1 in approximately 450. A few DR-DQ haplotypes were handled as single units for association and clustering because linkage in the cohort was strong. Across about 370 genotyped donors of the cohort, an average of about 220,000 unique TCR beta nucleotide sequences per donor were sequenced, and roughly 20% of those sequences were non-productive. The full study reports these points: A group of highly shared sequence variants was considered likely to be a technical artifact of the sequencing pipeline. A later analysis found that TCR association rates varied across HLA loci, with DRB1 alleles showing the most associated TCRs and HLA-C alleles the fewest. The 87-base-pair reads could not distinguish some IMGT-functional V segments, including TRBV6-2 and TRBV6-3, so those segments were excluded. In a later analysis, 16,951 TCR beta sequences were associated with specific HLA alleles at a false discovery rate of 0.05. In a later analysis, HLA-associated TCR beta chains showed more clonal expansion and lower generation probabilities than non-associated chains that were equally common. An association between a missense DCLRE1C variant and V-gene and J-gene trimming of TCR beta chains was found in a later genetic analysis and replicated in an independent cohort. A further reported finding was that TCR beta sequences accurately predicted the HLA-A and HLA-B alleles for most subjects in the first cohort. Because counts were too low, 15 or so rarely observed V segments, including chromosome 9 orphons, were excluded from the earlier analysis of a few hundred of the donors. Compared with the 666-donor mean, donors in an Asian-associated ancestry cluster had fewer N-insertions in productive TCRs, according to a later genetic analysis. The presence/absence analyses assumed that sequencing depth was roughly uniform across donors, and that assumption may not be true. In vitro tests confirmed that a few of the cytomegalovirus-associated TCR beta chains recognize cytomegalovirus antigens. It was suggested by the authors that the approach could potentially be generalized to other disease states and immunological phenotypes. A later analysis reported that several top co-occurrence clusters appeared linked to parvovirus B19, influenza, CMV and Epstein-Barr virus. The study listed approximately 150 TCR beta chains as associated with cytomegalovirus. HLA typing was unavailable for some donors at each locus, so association tests used only the typed subset. Broadly in line with IMGT annotations, most TCR beta V segments showed up in productive rearrangements about 90% or about 30% of the time in an earlier analysis of some 590 of the donors. For the cohort, immune exposure information was limited to CMV serostatus. Linkage disequilibrium might explain the correlated functional status among segregating V segments, but an unknown experimental factor could not be excluded. While some public TCRs were present in many individuals, most TCR sequences turned up only very rarely across donors. In both the original and validation cohorts, the classifier was reported to diagnose cytomegalovirus status with high specificity and sensitivity. Assigning TCR associations to individual alleles was difficult when HLA alleles, especially DR and DQ, strongly co-occurred. This cohort had only TCR beta chains sequenced, and the lack of alpha or paired-chain data limited which features could be detected. In a later analysis, most CMV-associated TCR beta chains were found to appear HLA-restricted, with HLA associations seemingly driven largely by CMV exposure.

A word on this clone: Its antigen has not been determined. No qualities accompany the bases; no much larger clone lies one base away.

In total, fewer than 750 healthy bone marrow donors made up the cohort. At the time of sampling, every cohort member was nominally healthy, though immune exposures that went unrecorded were likely present. The donor was CMV seronegative and belonged to the group of more than 300 seronegative cohort members. A peripheral blood sample was collected from each donor, and TCR beta sequencing was performed on peripheral blood mononuclear cells. Genomic DNA extraction from the blood cell samples was performed with the Qiagen DNeasy Blood Extraction Kit. Its CDR3 holds 13 amino acids, cysteine through phenylalanine. The read is trimmed to its CDR3 DNA, 39 bases read in frame from base 1. CDR1 and CDR2, per the germline V gene (reference sequence), are MNHEY and SMNVEV. A distance of 7 bases separates the germline ends of V and J, which lose 3 bases and 4 bases respectively. Library prep was done by the immunoSEQ multiplex PCR assay. For the multiplex PCR, a mixture combining 60 forward primers for TCR Vbeta segments and 13 reverse primers for TCR Jbeta segments was used. The CDR3 region of rearranged TCR beta genes was amplified from genomic DNA with a multiplex PCR assay. The Illumina HiSeq System was used to sequence the amplified TCR beta libraries as 87-base-pair reads. As for the original processing: In a later analysis, tens of millions of unique TCR beta chains were counted across the roughly 610 repertoires, and around 10 million of these chains were shared by at least two donors. To remove PCR and sequencing errors, raw reads were error-corrected and collapsed into unique sequences using a nearest-neighbor algorithm that merged closely related sequences. V, D and J gene segments were assigned by aligning CDR3 sequences to IMGT reference sequences. For a sequence to be retained, at least a six-nucleotide match to both a V gene segment and a J gene segment was required. A rearrangement was called productive if the CDR3 had no stop codons and remained in frame with V and J, and every other rearrangement was called non-productive. Following IMGT convention, CDR3 was defined as the stretch from the second conserved V-encoded cysteine up to the conserved J-encoded phenylalanine. The earlier analysis of about 530 of the donors excluded any sequence lacking an unambiguous match to a single V gene segment. An earlier analysis of roughly 590 of the donors called V segments functional above 56.7% productive rearrangements and segregating when the between-donor standard deviation exceeded 5%. To diagnose cytomegalovirus status from the catalog of TCR beta chain sequences, a statistical classification framework was built. In a later analysis, TCR nucleotide sequences were compared against IMGT/GENE-DB human TR gene sequences so that V and J genes could be assigned. The TCRdist pipeline was used in a later analysis to assign CDR3 sequences and most-parsimonious VDJ recombination scenarios. In a later analysis, each TCR beta chain was defined by its CDR3 amino acid sequence together with its V-gene family, and reads lacking a unique V-gene family were excluded. A later analysis removed 550 to 650 highly shared, low-generation-probability nucleotide sequences to deal with suspected cross-contamination and a sequencing artifact. A later analysis calculated a clonal expansion index for each public chain from normalized within-repertoire ranks of inferred template counts. A later analysis computed generation probabilities with a VDJ recombination model fitted to out-of-frame rearrangements, and checked the results against IGoR. In a later analysis, hypergeometric tests were used to score TCR-TCR, TCR-HLA and TCR-CMV co-occurrence, with a repertoire-size bias correction applied to TCR pairs. To estimate false discovery rates, a later analysis permuted the HLA or CMV assignments 20 times. In a later analysis, co-occurring TCRs were grouped using DBSCAN, with TCRdist sequence similarity added in when clustering inside HLA-allele-positive subsets. Repertoires with fewer than 30,000 or more than 120,000 public chains, plus five repertoires with anomalous nucleotide sharing, were excluded from co-occurrence clustering. Entries here come from immuneACCESS through TCRdb and include only in-frame sequences with V and J called. Some clones fail to appear in such tables; in the studies checked, an unresolved V gene covers under half of the shortfall, and the cause of the remainder is unknown. V and J calls plus clone size are reproduced from that table; the DNA served to infer D and trimming. The sample yields under 250,000 clones; 60% to 80% were counted once. The ten largest clones capture 3.8% of the sample.

This chain is built from TRBV27 and TRBJ1-5; the D gene cannot be named for sure. Material for sequencing was PBMCs. This receptor was taken from a male donor in good health and CMV-seronegative. The CDR3: CASSLTGNQPQHF. In nucleotides, the sequence is TGTGCCAGCAGTTTGACGGGAAATCAGCCCCAGCATTTT.